This TCR beta chain was captured by sequencing in a study of human T cells and chemical hapten exposure. The study's findings and limits: The number of TCRs above 1 in 1000 frequency did not change after DPC sensitization. Donors, who had alopecia, may show an immune response that differs from healthy people's.

Stated time point: pre-sensitization, week 0. Treatment denoted: therapeutic diphenylcyclopropenone sensitization with weekly scalp DPC. This clonotype was counted a few times. Its antigen is as yet unknown. The V gene's germline CDR1 is SGHRS and CDR2 YFSETQ. This CDR3 is 15 amino acids long. Trimming removed 0 bases at V and 4 bases at J, with 12 bases between. MiXCR was run by TCRdb on the RACE reads, yielding one entry per CDR3 protein. The data hold 250,000 to 300,000 distinct CDR3 sequences, with just under 8% observed a single time. The chain joins TRBV5-1 to TRBJ2-3; D gene ambiguous. This material consisted of whole blood, taken in connection with sensitization to the hapten diphenylcyclopropenone (DPC). The clonotype was recovered from a man aged 18 to 35 with alopecia areata. Some clones in this sample may be carry-over from other donors' samples. CDR3 amino acids: CASSLAVSVPDTQYF. As DNA, the CDR3 is TGCGCCAGCAGCTTGGCGGTCTCAGTTCCAGATACGCAGTATTTT.